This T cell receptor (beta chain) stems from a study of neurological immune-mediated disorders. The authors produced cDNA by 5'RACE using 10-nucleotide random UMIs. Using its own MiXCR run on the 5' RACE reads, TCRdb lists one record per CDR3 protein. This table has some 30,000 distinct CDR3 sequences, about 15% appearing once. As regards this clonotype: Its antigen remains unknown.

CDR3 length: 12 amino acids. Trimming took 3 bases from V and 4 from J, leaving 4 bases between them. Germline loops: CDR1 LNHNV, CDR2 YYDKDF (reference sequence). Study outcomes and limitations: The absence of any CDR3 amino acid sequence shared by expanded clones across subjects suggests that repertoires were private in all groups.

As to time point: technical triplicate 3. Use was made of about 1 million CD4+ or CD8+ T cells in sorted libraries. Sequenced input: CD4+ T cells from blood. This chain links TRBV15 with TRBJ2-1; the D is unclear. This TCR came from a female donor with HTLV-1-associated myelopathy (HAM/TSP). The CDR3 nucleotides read TGTGCCACCAGCAGCTTTTACAATGAGCAGTTCTTC. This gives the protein CATSSFYNEQFF. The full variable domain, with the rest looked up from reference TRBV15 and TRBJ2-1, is DAMVIQNPRYQVTQFGKPVTLSCSQTLNHNVMYWYQQKSSQAPKLLFHYYDKDFNNEADTPDNFQSRRPNTSFCFLDIRSPGLGDTAMYLCATSSFYNEQFFGPGTRLTVL.